Listed below are T cell receptor beta chains from one sample, sequenced in a study of shared clonotypes between healthy human individuals. TCRdb's copy holds only in-frame clones and misses some; the assay was immunoSEQ multiplex PCR. The top ten clones hold 0.89% of a sample with about 1.1 million clones, roughly 80% of them seen once. Material for sequencing was memory CD4+ T cells from PBMCs. These receptors all come from a man aged 18 to 30 in good health. Some clones in this sample may be carry-over from other donors' samples. The CDR3 runs from the conserved cysteine through the conserved F or W. A D gene is named only where the DNA matches it firmly. Size is stated for part of the rows, as once, few or many counts, or as a class when the clone is expanded.

D gene | clone size | J gene | V gene | CDR3 length | CDR3 protein | CDR3 DNA
TRBD1 | once | TRBJ1-1 | TRBV25-1 | 16 | CASSTRDRGAVTEAFF | TGTGCCAGCAGTACCCGGGACAGGGGGGCGGTCACTGAAGCTTTCTTT
. | . | TRBJ2-2 | TRBV18 | 16 | CASSPVVKPPAGELFF | TGTGCCAGCTCACCGGTAGTCAAACCCCCCGCCGGGGAGCTGTTTTTT
TRBD1 | once | TRBJ1-4 | TRBV28 | 14 | CASSQRQGDEKLFF | TGTGCCAGCAGTCAAAGACAGGGTGATGAAAAACTGTTTTTT
. | . | TRBJ1-1 | TRBV28 | 14 | CASSRRGGNTEAFF | TGTGCCAGCAGCCGGAGGGGGGGAAACACTGAAGCTTTCTTT
. | . | TRBJ1-5 | TRBV6-6 | 14 | CASTSGAINQPQHF | TGTGCCAGCACCTCAGGGGCCATCAATCAGCCCCAGCATTTT
TRBD1 | . | TRBJ2-5 | TRBV29-1 | 12 | CSVGTGRETQYF | TGCAGCGTCGGGACAGGGCGAGAGACCCAGTACTTC
. | . | TRBJ2-3 | TRBV12-5 | 12 | CASGGGGDTQYF | TGTGCTAGTGGCGGGGGAGGCGATACGCAGTATTTT
TRBD2 | . | TRBJ2-5 | TRBV19 | 16 | CASSIPGTSGIETQYF | TGTGCCAGTAGTATCCCTGGGACTAGCGGGATCGAGACCCAGTACTTC
. | . | TRBJ1-3 | TRBV19 | 15 | CASSHIMDSGNTIYF | TGTGCCAGTAGCCATATCATGGATTCTGGAAACACCATATATTTT
. | . | TRBJ1-2 | TRBV19 | 20 | CASSGGARNLNTGGSYGYTF | TGTGCCAGTAGTGGAGGGGCCCGGAACCTAAACACGGGTGGTAGCTATGGCTACACCTTC
. | . | TRBJ2-3 | TRBV11-3 | 12 | CASSLNADTQYF | TGTGCCAGCAGCTTAAACGCAGATACGCAGTATTTT
. | . | TRBJ1-1 | TRBV5-1 | 15 | CASSLGRGRGTEAFF | TGCGCCAGCAGCTTGGGTCGGGGGCGCGGTACTGAAGCTTTCTTT
. | . | TRBJ2-5 | TRBV27 | 15 | CASSLRIGTQETQYF | TGTGCCAGCAGTTTGCGGATAGGGACTCAAGAGACCCAGTACTTC
. | once | TRBJ2-3 | TRBV30 | 15 | CAWSNGTTRTDTQYF | TGTGCCTGGAGCAACGGGACCACGCGCACAGATACGCAGTATTTT
. | . | TRBJ1-1 | TRBV7-9 | 11 | CASSLDTEAFF | TGTGCCAGCAGCCTAGACACTGAAGCTTTCTTT
. | . | TRBJ1-3 | TRBV19 | 16 | CASSIGGSRAGNTIYF | TGTGCCAGTAGTATTGGGGGGAGCCGAGCTGGAAACACCATATATTTT
. | few | TRBJ1-1 | TRBV5-1 | 15 | CASNLGGTMNTEAFF | TGCGCCAGCAACCTTGGCGGAACTATGAACACTGAAGCTTTCTTT
. | few | TRBJ1-1 | TRBV6-1 | 13 | CASTFGTNTEAFF | TGTGCCAGCACCTTTGGAACGAACACTGAAGCTTTCTTT
. | . | TRBJ2-1 | TRBV28 | 18 | CASFTGPTGTLSYNEQFF | TGTGCCAGCTTCACCGGCCCCACCGGGACGCTCTCCTACAATGAGCAGTTCTTC
TRBD2 | . | TRBJ2-4 | TRBV28 | 15 | CASRAGGIAKNIQYF | TGTGCCAGCAGAGCGGGAGGAATAGCCAAAAACATTCAGTACTTC
TRBD2 | . | TRBJ2-3 | TRBV7-2 | 17 | CASSLAPTSGFTDTQYF | TGTGCCAGCAGCTTAGCCCCGACTAGCGGGTTTACAGATACGCAGTATTTT
. | . | TRBJ1-4 | TRBV11-3 | 15 | CASSLVGKKDEKLFF | TGTGCCAGCAGCTTAGTCGGCAAAAAGGATGAAAAACTGTTTTTT
. | . | TRBJ2-4 | TRBV9 | 17 | CASSVGGDILAKNIQYF | TGTGCCAGCAGCGTAGGGGGAGACATTTTAGCCAAAAACATTCAGTACTTC
TRBD1 | . | TRBJ2-3 | TRBV2 | 14 | CASSEQGGTDTQYF | TGTGCCAGCAGTGAACAGGGGGGCACAGATACGCAGTATTTT
. | once | TRBJ1-1 | TRBV2 | 13 | CASRKVVGTEAFF | TGTGCCAGCAGAAAGGTCGTGGGCACTGAAGCCTTCTTT
TRBD2 | . | TRBJ2-1 | TRBV27 | 18 | CASSLGASGRPSYNEQFF | TGTGCCAGCAGTTTAGGCGCTAGCGGGAGGCCCTCCTACAATGAGCAGTTCTTC
TRBD1 | . | TRBJ1-2 | TRBV29-1 | 13 | CSVVRTGGYGYTF | TGCAGCGTTGTCCGGACAGGAGGGTATGGCTACACCTTC
TRBD1 | . | TRBJ1-4 | TRBV19 | 13 | CASGDRGREKLFF | TGTGCCAGTGGGGACAGGGGAAGGGAAAAACTGTTTTTT
. | once | TRBJ1-2 | TRBV28 | 14 | CASSLSRGHYGYTF | TGTGCCAGCAGTTTGTCCAGGGGACACTATGGCTACACCTTC
TRBD1 | . | TRBJ1-2 | TRBV6-5 | 12 | CASTQDRAGYTF | TGTGCCAGCACCCAGGACAGGGCTGGCTACACCTTC
. | . | TRBJ2-7 | TRBV19 | 14 | CASSIGRGPYEQYF | TGTGCCAGTAGTATAGGAAGGGGACCCTACGAGCAGTACTTC
. | once | TRBJ1-1 | TRBV6-6 | 16 | CASSRGLATPNTKAFF | TGTGCCAGCAGCCGCGGACTGGCGACTCCTAACACTAAAGCTTTCTTT
TRBD1 | . | TRBJ2-1 | TRBV2 | 15 | CASSEGQGARNEQFF | TGTGCCAGCAGTGAGGGTCAGGGGGCGCGTAATGAGCAGTTCTTC
. | . | TRBJ1-1 | TRBV15 | 13 | CATSRGGGEEAFF | TGTGCCACCAGCAGAGGTGGAGGAGAAGAAGCTTTCTTT
. | many | TRBJ1-1 | TRBV7-9 | 15 | CASSPAGVKGTEAFF | TGTGCCAGCAGCCCTGCAGGGGTTAAGGGCACTGAAGCTTTCTTT
TRBD2 | . | TRBJ2-2 | TRBV7-9 | 18 | CASSPAKREGASTGELFF | TGTGCCAGCAGCCCAGCCAAGCGGGAGGGGGCAAGTACCGGGGAGCTGTTTTTT
TRBD2 | . | TRBJ2-7 | TRBV5-4 | 14 | CASSSAGEAGEQYF | TGTGCCAGCAGCTCTGCGGGAGAGGCTGGGGAGCAGTACTTC
. | . | TRBJ1-1 | TRBV5-1 | 15 | CASSTGGVPNTEAFF | TGCGCCAGCAGCACCGGTGGGGTTCCGAACACTGAAGCTTTCTTT
. | . | TRBJ1-2 | TRBV14 | 16 | CASSQGNLGLRYGYTF | TGTGCCAGCAGCCAAGGGAACCTTGGGTTACGCTATGGCTACACCTTC
TRBD2 | . | TRBJ2-3 | TRBV5-1 | 17 | CASSLYLAGGQTDTQYF | TGCGCCAGCAGCTTGTATCTAGCGGGAGGACAAACAGATACGCAGTATTTT
. | . | TRBJ1-4 | TRBV30 | 14 | CAWSEGIYREKLFF | TGTGCCTGGAGTGAAGGGATTTATCGGGAAAAACTGTTTTTT
. | . | TRBJ2-7 | TRBV28 | 12 | CASSSYSYEQYF | TGTGCCAGCAGTTCCTACTCCTACGAGCAGTACTTC
. | . | TRBJ2-1 | TRBV4-1 | 16 | CASSPAVSSSYNEQFF | TGCGCCAGCAGCCCAGCGGTGTCAAGCTCCTACAATGAGCAGTTCTTC
TRBD2 | . | TRBJ2-3 | TRBV28 | 18 | CALGGSGSMWRLTDTQYF | TGTGCCCTCGGGGGTAGCGGGAGTATGTGGAGGCTGACAGATACGCAGTATTTT
TRBD1 | . | TRBJ1-1 | TRBV11-2 | 13 | CASSTGGHTEAFF | TGTGCCAGCAGCACAGGGGGCCACACTGAAGCTTTCTTT
. | . | TRBJ2-5 | TRBV2 | 13 | CAGSRGDQETQYF | TGTGCCGGTTCCAGGGGGGACCAAGAGACCCAGTACTTC
TRBD2 | . | TRBJ2-1 | TRBV7-2 | 16 | CASSLYGGSSVSEQFF | TGTGCCAGCAGCTTATACGGCGGGAGCTCGGTTAGTGAGCAGTTCTTC
TRBD2 | once | TRBJ2-3 | TRBV28 | 16 | CASSKLSGGGWDTQYF | TGTGCCAGCAGTAAACTCAGCGGGGGTGGTTGGGATACGCAGTATTTT
. | . | TRBJ2-3 | TRBV9 | 15 | CASGRGLVKTDTQYF | TGTGCCAGCGGACGAGGGCTGGTGAAAACAGATACGCAGTATTTT
. | . | TRBJ2-4 | TRBV28 | 16 | CASSTLKTGAKNIQYF | TGTGCCAGCAGCACCCTTAAGACTGGGGCCAAAAACATTCAGTACTTC
TRBD2 | . | TRBJ2-3 | TRBV9 | 15 | CASSPTAGGGATQYF | TGTGCCAGCAGCCCCACAGCGGGAGGGGGGGCTACGCAGTATTTT
TRBD1 | . | TRBJ1-1 | TRBV28 | 17 | CASSLWGQGRSNTEAFF | TGTGCCAGCAGTTTATGGGGACAGGGGAGGTCGAACACTGAAGCTTTCTTT
. | once | TRBJ2-6 | TRBV5-5 | 14 | CASSPYTGANVLTF | TGTGCCAGCAGCCCCTACACTGGGGCCAACGTCCTGACTTTC
. | . | TRBJ2-3 | TRBV11-3 | 17 | CASSLGGGGHSTDTQYF | TGTGCCAGCAGCCTGGGGGGCGGAGGTCATAGCACAGATACGCAGTATTTT
TRBD2 | . | TRBJ2-3 | TRBV27 | 17 | CASSLVFTGGPADTQYF | TGTGCCAGCAGTTTAGTTTTCACGGGAGGACCGGCAGATACGCAGTATTTT